One and the same sample provided the 18 T cell receptor beta chains below, sequenced in a study of tumor and adjacent non-tumor tissue in lung cancer. No cell sorting was done before RNA was extracted from the tissue. More than 3 cm separated this lung sample from the edge of the tumor. The library came from three nested PCR rounds adapted from ARM-PCR protocols. Each CDR3 protein gets one entry after TCRdb re-called the multiplex PCR reads with MiXCR. The table records over 40,000 distinct CDR3 sequences, roughly 69% of them present only once. Sequencing input: distant non-tumor lung tissue. Source of these receptors: a woman in her sixties or seventies with non-small cell lung cancer.

With regard to this clonotype: This CDR3 fails to terminate in the conserved phenylalanine or tryptophan, so it likely reflects a read error. This chain connects TRBV4-2 to TRBJ2-7, with D maybe TRBD1 (5 bases). CDR1 and CDR2 (germline): LGHNA, YNFKEQ. The CDR3 runs 14 residues. The CDR3 bases are TGTGCCAGCAGCCAAACAACAGGAATCTACGAACAGTACTCC. Translating it yields CASSQTTGIYEQYS.

V gene TRBV14 combines with J gene TRBJ1-2, with a possible D match to TRBD1 (6 bases). The V and J ends lost 1 base and 8 bases respectively, with 20 bases between them. Germline values: CDR1 SGHDN, CDR2 FVKESK. There are 16 residues in the CDR3. This CDR3 is CASSQARGGCGLGYTF. The CDR3 region has the DNA TGTGCCAGCAGCCAAGCCAGGGGAGGGTGTGGTCTCGGCTACACCTTC.

This chain uses TRBV20-1 with TRBJ2-5; a weak D match, TRBD2 (6 bases). CDR1 DFQATT and CDR2 SNEGSKA come from the germline V gene (reference sequence). The V and J ends lost 5 bases and 2 bases respectively, with 12 bases between them. CDR3 length: 13 amino acids. The CDR3 reads CSAPLASQETQYF. Here the CDR3 DNA reads TGCAGTGCTCCTCTAGCGAGTCAAGAGACCCAGTACTTC.

This clonotype was seen at least ten times. This chain joins TRBV12-3 or TRBV12-4 and TRBJ2-5, with D tentatively TRBD1 (5 bases). The CDR3 has 14 residues. Trimming pared 1 base from V and 5 bases from J, leaving 11 bases between. The chain's CDR3 is CASSLGQGMETQYF. The DNA for the CDR3 is TGTGCCAGCAGTTTAGGGCAGGGTATGGAGACCCAGTACTTC.

In the case of this clonotype: An end of the junction does not agree with germline; a read error may underlie this. V is TRBV18 and J is TRBJ1-6; possibly TRBD1 for D (5 bases). From germline, CDR1 is KGHSH and CDR2 LQKENI. The CDR3 contains 17 residues. The CDR3 reads CASSPSAGNSYNSPLHF. The CDR3 bases are TGTGCGAGCTCACCATCGGCAGGGAACTCCTATAATTCACCCCTCCACTTT.

Regarding this clonotype: The junction does not match germline at one end; this may be a read error. This chain joins TRBV4-2 and TRBJ1-3; maybe TRBD1 (5 bases). Germline V gene sequence: CDR1 LGHNA, CDR2 YNFKEQ. The CDR3 has 18 amino acids. The CDR3 sequence: CANSPRRGGDSSGNTTYF. The CDR3 DNA follows: TGTGCCAACAGCCCCCGACGTGGGGGGGATAGCTCTGGAAACACCACATATTTT.

In this sample, this clonotype is medium-sized. The junction and the germline gene differ at one end; a read error may be behind it. The CDR3 DNA reads as TGCAGCGTGGAAGGGGGGGGGGAGCTGTTTTTT. It encodes CSVEGGGELFF. The genes are TRBV29-1 and TRBJ2-2; D tentatively fits TRBD1 or TRBD2 (6 bases each). The CDR3 runs to 11 residues. Per germline, CDR1 SQVTM and CDR2 ANQGSEA.

This clonotype was detected only once. A read error may account for a junction end that differs from germline. The chain joins TRBV30 to TRBJ1-4; D is uncertain. The CDR3 consists of 16 residues. Per germline, CDR1 GTSNPN and CDR2 SVGIG (reference sequence). In DNA form, the CDR3 reads TGTGCCTGGAGTATACGTTTTGGGGAGACTAATGAAAAACTGTTATTT. This gives the protein CAWSIRFGETNEKLLF.

Remarks on this clonotype: Germline and junction disagree at one end, which may indicate a read error. The chain links TRBV4-3 to TRBJ2-1; 8 bases are a match to TRBD1. The length of the CDR3 is 15 residues. CDR1 LGHNA and CDR2 YSLEER come from the germline V gene. The CDR3 DNA is TGCGCCAGCAGCCAAGATTCACAGGGGGACGATGAGCAGTTTTTC. Its protein is CASSQDSQGDDEQFF.

A word on this clonotype: A read error may account for a junction end that differs from germline. The rearrangement links TRBV6-1 to TRBJ2-4; either TRBD1 or TRBD2 may fit D (6 bases each). The CDR3 totals 16 residues. Germline CDR1 MNHNS, CDR2 SASEGT. The CDR3 DNA reads as TGTGCCAGCAGGGACCCGGGGGCTAGTGCTAAAAACATACAGTACTTC. This encodes CASRDPGASAKNIQYF.

Note on this clonotype: This likely comes from a read error, as the CDR3 has no conserved phenylalanine or tryptophan at its end. The V and J genes are TRBV6-5 and TRBJ2-2, with TRBD2 identical over 11 bases. Germline V gene sequence: CDR1 MNHEY, CDR2 SVGAGI. The J segment lost 2 bases and the V segment lost 6 bases, leaving 8 bases of the junction unmatched. The CDR3 is 17 amino acids. The CDR3 nucleotides read TGTGCCAGCAGCCGACTAGCGGGGTTCGATAACACCGGGGAGCTGTTTGTT. This sequence encodes CASSRLAGFDNTGELFV.

The sample holds many counts of this clonotype. This sequence may be a read error, since a much larger clone differs from it by one base. The conserved phenylalanine or tryptophan is not found at the CDR3 terminus, so this likely reflects a read error. The chain employs TRBV12-3 or TRBV12-4 and TRBJ2-5, with no clear D. The CDR3 is made up of 12 amino acids. Deletions cut 7 bases from V and 5 bases from J, with 11 bases between. The CDR3 DNA sequence: TGTGCCAGCATGCGATCCCTGGAGACCCAGTACCTC. It yields the protein CASMRSLETQYL.

Details on this clonotype: The junction shows a germline mismatch at one end, possibly a read error. The chain links TRBV28 to TRBJ1-4; D gene ambiguous. Germline V gene lookup returns CDR1 MDHEN and CDR2 SYDVKM. The CDR3 contains 15 residues. DNA of the CDR3: TGTGCCATCAGTTTGACTTTGAGTCCCAATGAAAAACTGTTTTTT. Protein sequence: CAISLTLSPNEKLFF.

CDR3 protein: CACTKGLAGVYEQYF. The CDR3 DNA is TGTGCCTGCACCAAGGGATTAGCGGGAGTTTACGAGCAGTACTTC. The chain couples TRBV30 to TRBJ2-7, with 9 bases fitting TRBD2. This CDR3 has 15 amino acids. J gave up 4 bases and V 6 bases, and 13 bases lay outside the gene matches. Germline assignment: CDR1 GTSNPN and CDR2 SVGIG (reference sequence).

Concerning this clonotype: The junction differs from germline at one of its ends, possibly a read error. The chain couples TRBV5-1 to TRBJ1-4, with TRBD1 as a possible D gene (5 bases). CDR1 is SGHRS, CDR2 YFSETQ, per germline. The CDR3 covers 15 residues. The CDR3 loop reads CDSILEAGTNEKLFF. CDR3 sequence (DNA): TGCGACAGCATCTTGGAGGCAGGGACTAATGAAAAACTGTTTTTT.

By frequency in the sample, this clonotype is medium-sized. The chain is built from TRBV11-1 and TRBJ2-5, with a possible D match to TRBD1 (7 bases). CDR3 size: 14 residues. With 5 bases removed from V and 5 bases from J, the gap between germline ends came to 15 bases. CDR1 is SGHAT, CDR2 FQDESV, per germline (reference sequence). The CDR3 sequence is CASSHRTGGETQYF. In DNA, the CDR3 is TGTGCCAGCAGCCATCGGACAGGAGGGGAGACCCAGTACTTC. Complete variable domain (other parts from reference TRBV11-1 and TRBJ2-5): EAEVAQSPRYKITEKSQAVAFWCDPISGHATLYWYRQILGQGPELLVQFQDESVVDDSQLPKDRFSAERLKGVDSTLKIQPAELGDSAMYLCASSHRTGGETQYFGPGTRLLVL.

As to this clonotype: This may be a read error, as it is one base from a much larger clone. The chain combines TRBV11-2 with TRBJ1-3, with D unclear. CDR3 length: 13 amino acids. In germline, CDR1 is SGHAT, CDR2 FQNNGV. CDR3 sequence (DNA): TGTGCCAGCAGCTTAACGGGTGGAAACACCATATGTTTT. Amino acid sequence: CASSLTGGNTICF.

The chain is built from TRBV4-1 and TRBJ1-2; TRBD1 matches 8 bases. There are 14 residues in the CDR3. The germline V gene encodes CDR1 MGHRA and CDR2 YSYEKL. CDR3 nucleotide sequence: TGCGCAAGCTGCCGTGGACAGGGCGGGTATGGCTACACCTTC. Translating it yields CASCRGQGGYGYTF.